The 21 T cell receptor beta chains in this list originate from one sample, sequenced in a study of OX40 agonist ivuxolimab in advanced cancers. The protocol was immunoSEQ multiplex PCR, while the TCRdb copy is restricted to in-frame clones and leaves out a portion. The table has some 71,000 clones, around 82% seen once. Sequencing used CD4+ or CD8+ T cells sorted from blood, obtained in a trial of the OX40 agonist ivuxolimab. These receptor sequences come from an adult with an advanced solid tumor such as melanoma, head and neck, liver or kidney cancer.

The chain carries TRBV5-1 and TRBJ1-1, with D hard to call. Per germline, CDR1 SGHRS and CDR2 YFSETQ. This CDR3 has 13 residues. V was trimmed by 2 bases and J by 11 bases, leaving 16 bases between them. The chain's CDR3 is CASSFLDPLGAFF. The CDR3 DNA is TGCGCCAGCAGCTTCTTGGACCCTCTCGGGGCTTTCTTT. The full variable domain, with the rest looked up from reference TRBV5-1 and TRBJ1-1, is KAGVTQTPRYLIKTRGQQVTLSCSPISGHRSVSWYQQTPGQGLQFLFEYFSETQRNKGNFPGRFSGRQFSNSRSEMNVSTLELGDSALYLCASSFLDPLGAFFGQGTRLTVV.

CDR3 DNA sequence: TGTGCCAGCAGCTTACATGCCAGAGCTAACTATGGCTACACCTTC. This translates into CASSLHARANYGYTF. The chain couples TRBV7-8 to TRBJ1-2, with no clear D. Germline lookup yields CDR1 SGHVS and CDR2 FQNEAQ. Trimming cost V 2 bases and J 0 bases, with 10 bases left between them. The CDR3 has 15 residues.

The chain links TRBV28 to TRBJ1-6, with a tentative D call TRBD1 (5 bases). The CDR3 covers 14 residues. Germline CDR1 is MDHEN and CDR2 is SYDVKM. V was trimmed by 5 bases and J by 5 bases, leaving 10 bases between them. DNA of the CDR3: TGTGCCAGCAGTCAGGGACGGGATAATTCACCCCTCCACTTT. Translation gives CASSQGRDNSPLHF. The full variable domain, with the rest looked up from reference TRBV28 and TRBJ1-6, is DVKVTQSSRYLVKRTGEKVFLECVQDMDHENMFWYRQDPGLGLRLIYFSYDVKMKEKGDIPEGYSVSREKKERFSLILESASTNQTSMYLCASSQGRDNSPLHFGNGTRLTVT.

This chain connects TRBV5-1 to TRBJ2-1; the D is unclear. This CDR3 is 13 amino acids long. From germline, CDR1 is SGHRS and CDR2 YFSETQ. The V end lost 1 base, the J end lost 0 bases, and 2 bases lay between the germline ends. CDR3 DNA sequence: TGCGCCAGCAGCTTGAGCTCCTACAATGAGCAGTTCTTC. It is translated as CASSLSSYNEQFF.

The chain uses TRBV19 and TRBJ2-7; 9 positions agree with TRBD1. The CDR3 loop spans 15 amino acids. Looked up from germline, CDR1 is LNHDA and CDR2 is SQIVND (reference sequence). Trimming at V came to 7 bases and at J to 3 bases, leaving 10 bases not matched to a gene. CDR3 bases: TGTGCCAGTACGGAGGGGGACAGGGCCGTCTACGAGCAGTACTTC. Amino acid sequence: CASTEGDRAVYEQYF.

This clone was seen a few times. The V call is TRBV5-1, the J call TRBJ1-1; D is uncertain. Germline V gene sequence: CDR1 SGHRS, CDR2 YFSETQ. The CDR3 is made up of 14 amino acids. V dropped 2 bases and J dropped 3 bases, with 11 bases sitting between them. The CDR3 loop is CASSFGDSDTEAFF. In DNA, the CDR3 is TGCGCCAGCAGCTTTGGCGACTCAGACACTGAAGCTTTCTTT.

This chain uses TRBV9 with TRBJ2-1; D might be TRBD2 (5 bases). The germline gives CDR1 SGDLS, CDR2 YYNGEE. The CDR3 consists of 14 residues. V was trimmed by 0 bases and J by 7 bases, leaving 11 bases between them. The CDR3 spells CASSVDGEPNEQFF. The CDR3 bases are TGTGCCAGCAGCGTAGATGGGGAGCCTAATGAGCAGTTCTTC.

The CDR3 spells CASTRAGDTYEQYF. CDR3 nucleotides: TGTGCCAGCACCCGAGCTGGGGATACCTACGAGCAGTACTTC. The chain links TRBV6-5 to TRBJ2-5; no clear D gene. The better agreement between TRBJ2-7 and the DNA end casts doubt on the J call. Germline V lookup: CDR1 MNHEY, CDR2 SVGAGI. The CDR3 covers 14 residues.

The rearrangement links TRBV9 to TRBJ2-4; maybe TRBD1 (5 bases). Germline V gives CDR1 SGDLS, CDR2 YYNGEE. There are 16 residues in the CDR3. Trimming removed 0 bases at V and 0 bases at J, with 10 bases between. The CDR3 nucleotides are TGTGCCAGCAGCGTAGGAATGGGGCTAGCCAAAAACATTCAGTACTTC. Its protein product is CASSVGMGLAKNIQYF.

This sequence joins TRBV6-5 and TRBJ1-5; D uncertain. Germline CDR1 MNHEY, CDR2 SVGAGI. Deletions cut 2 bases from V and 7 bases from J, with 6 bases between. This CDR3 contains 12 residues. CDR3 sequence reads: CASSYPGQPQHF. The CDR3, as DNA: TGTGCCAGCAGTTACCCCGGACAGCCCCAGCATTTT.

The CDR3 DNA is TGTGCCAGCAGCTTTTCTGGGGCCAACGTCCTGACTTTC. Amino acids: CASSFSGANVLTF. V usage is TRBV5-4 and J usage is TRBJ2-6; the D is unclear. Germline CDR1 reads SGHNT; CDR2 reads YYREEE (reference sequence). The CDR3 extends over 13 amino acids. The V end lost 2 bases, the J end lost 1 base, and 1 base lay between the germline ends.

The count of this clone is one. The chain uses TRBV6-5 and TRBJ1-1; D unresolved. Germline V gene lookup returns CDR1 MNHEY and CDR2 SVGAGI. The V end was cut by 5 bases, the J end by 4 bases, with 14 bases between. The CDR3 totals 14 residues. CDR3 region: CASSPSGWATEAFF. Here the CDR3 DNA reads TGTGCCAGCAGTCCATCTGGGTGGGCCACTGAAGCTTTCTTT.

The rearrangement links TRBV11-1 to TRBJ1-1; D not resolved. Trimming took 6 bases from V and 6 from J, leaving 14 bases between them. Germline V gene lookup returns CDR1 SGHAT and CDR2 FQDESV (reference sequence). This CDR3 is 13 amino acids long. This CDR3 is CASSATVGPEAFF. The CDR3 DNA is TGTGCCAGCAGTGCCACCGTGGGCCCTGAAGCTTTCTTT. Complete variable domain (other parts from reference TRBV11-1 and TRBJ1-1): EAEVAQSPRYKITEKSQAVAFWCDPISGHATLYWYRQILGQGPELLVQFQDESVVDDSQLPKDRFSAERLKGVDSTLKIQPAELGDSAMYLCASSATVGPEAFFGQGTRLTVV.

The chain links TRBV18 to TRBJ1-3, with 8 bases fitting TRBD1. Germline V gene lookup returns CDR1 KGHSH and CDR2 LQKENI. The V and J ends lost 2 bases and 0 bases, in that order; junction bases with no gene match: 9. The CDR3 has 18 amino acids. The CDR3: CASSPLRTGTISGNTIYF. DNA for the CDR3: TGTGCCAGCTCACCATTGCGGACAGGGACTATCTCTGGAAACACCATATATTTT.

The J gene is TRBJ1-3, the V gene TRBV9, with D maybe TRBD1 (5 bases). V was clipped by 4 bases and J by 1 base, with 12 bases between them. Germline assignment: CDR1 SGDLS and CDR2 YYNGEE. The CDR3 is 15 amino acids. The CDR3 DNA sequence: TGTGCCAGCAGCCCCATGGGGCAGTCTGGAAACACCATATATTTT. As protein: CASSPMGQSGNTIYF. The full variable domain, with the rest looked up from reference TRBV9 and TRBJ1-3, is DSGVTQTPKHLITATGQRVTLRCSPRSGDLSVYWYQQSLDQGLQFLIQYYNGEERAKGNILERFSAQQFPDLHSELNLSSLELGDSALYFCASSPMGQSGNTIYFGEGSWLTVV.

The chain is built from TRBV6-6 and TRBJ2-1, with a weak D call TRBD1 (5 bases). With 2 bases removed from V and 5 bases from J, the gap between germline ends came to 13 bases. The CDR3 totals 15 residues. CDR1 and CDR2 from the germline V gene are MNHNY and SVGAGI (reference sequence). The CDR3 sequence is CASSYQPTGDNEQFF. DNA of the CDR3: TGTGCCAGCAGTTACCAGCCTACAGGTGACAATGAGCAGTTCTTC.

The rearrangement links TRBV20-1 to TRBJ2-5, with D perhaps matching TRBD2 (6 bases). Trimming shortened V by 6 bases and J by 4 bases, and 9 bases separated the two germline ends. Germline V gene lookup returns CDR1 DFQATT and CDR2 SNEGSKA (reference sequence). CDR3 length: 11 residues. The CDR3 is CSAGTLETQYF. The CDR3, as DNA: TGCAGTGCGGGGACTTTAGAGACCCAGTACTTC.

This chain connects TRBV5-1 to TRBJ1-3; a weak D match, TRBD1 (5 bases). This CDR3 is built from 14 residues. CDR1 is SGHRS and CDR2 is YFSETQ in the germline V gene. Between the trimmed V and J ends, which lost 4 bases and 6 bases, there was a span of 14 bases. CDR3 amino acids: CASSHGTSENTIYF. DNA for the CDR3: TGCGCCAGCAGCCACGGGACGTCCGAAAACACCATATATTTT.

This chain connects TRBV6-6 to TRBJ1-3, with a tentative D call TRBD1 (6 bases). This CDR3 is built from 14 residues. The V end was cut by 8 bases, the J end by 1 base, with 12 bases between. Germline-derived CDR1 and CDR2 are MNHNY and SVGAGI (reference sequence). DNA of the CDR3: TGTGCCAGCGGAGCGGGGGCATCTGGAAACACCATATATTTT. Translation: CASGAGASGNTIYF.

The rearrangement links TRBV4-2 to TRBJ2-3; perhaps TRBD2 as D (5 bases). Trimming removed 4 bases from V and 0 bases from J, with 14 bases in between. Per the germline V gene, CDR1 is LGHNA and CDR2 is YNFKEQ. The CDR3 has 16 residues. The CDR3 DNA sequence: TGTGCCAGCAGCCGCCAGAGGGAGTCTAGCACAGATACGCAGTATTTT. Its translation is CASSRQRESSTDTQYF.

The chain couples TRBV6-1 to TRBJ1-2; D possibly corresponds to TRBD1 (5 bases). V lost 5 bases and J lost 4, with 11 bases in between. The germline V gene encodes CDR1 MNHNS and CDR2 SASEGT. CDR3 length: 13 residues. The CDR3 DNA sequence: TGTGCCAGCAGTCCTAGGGACCTCTATGGCTACACCTTC. It translates to CASSPRDLYGYTF.